This T cell receptor beta chain was captured in a study of T cells in Graves' hyperthyroidism and ophthalmopathy. The overall study: Pretreatment peripheral blood was obtained at initial diagnosis.

This clonotype has at least ten counts. Its cognate antigen is unknown. The study's findings and limits: Ophthalmopathy was identified by the model a median about six months ahead of onset. Expanded thyroid clonotypes (above 0.001) were mostly also found in blood.

Trimming at V came to 5 bases and at J to 3 bases, leaving 10 bases not matched to a gene. The CDR3 contains 17 residues. Germline V gene lookup returns CDR1 MNHEY and CDR2 SVGAGI. There were TCR beta CDR3 regions amplified from RNA transcripts. RT-PCR in the first round (using the HTBI primer set) targeted the TCR CDR3. TCRdb redid the calling of the multiplex PCR reads with MiXCR, one entry per CDR3 protein. The sample carries 300,000 to 450,000 distinct CDR3 sequences, roughly 18% recorded once. The study left out patients who had uncontrolled infection, other autoimmune disease, pregnancy or lactation.

The sequence derives from a woman aged 40 to 50 with Graves' ophthalmopathy. Material: blood. This chain links TRBV6-5 with TRBJ2-7; 13 bases are a match to TRBD2. Here the CDR3 DNA reads TGTGCCAGCAGTCCGGGACTAGCGGGACCCGGGAGCTACGAGCAGTACTTC. Protein sequence: CASSPGLAGPGSYEQYF.